These 25 T cell receptor beta chains came from one sample sequenced in a study of cytomegalovirus exposure and HLA in healthy donors. Primers: 60 Vbeta forward and 13 Jbeta reverse. Using immunoSEQ multiplex PCR, the repertoire was profiled, and TCRdb retains in-frame clones only, with some absent. Of approximately 120,000 clones in the sample, 76% are singletons; the top ten hold more than 6%. What was sequenced was PBMCs. All receptors come from a woman between 50 and 59 years old in good health and CMV-seropositive.

V is TRBV5-4 and J is TRBJ2-7; 7 bases fit TRBD2. Germline V gives CDR1 SGHNT, CDR2 YYREEE (reference sequence). V was clipped by 3 bases and J by 3 bases; unmatched bases: 3. This CDR3 is built from 13 residues. The chain's CDR3 is CASSSGLDYEQYF. The CDR3 DNA reads as TGTGCCAGCAGCTCCGGACTAGACTACGAGCAGTACTTC.

The DNA of the CDR3 is TGTGCCAGCAGCTTGGGGGGGGGCACAGATACGCAGTATTTT. It is translated as CASSLGGGTDTQYF. The rearrangement joins TRBV5-6 to TRBJ2-3; D possibly corresponds to TRBD2 (6 bases). The germline V and J ends were trimmed by 0 bases and 1 base, with 6 bases remaining between them. Germline V gene sequence: CDR1 SGHDT, CDR2 YYEEEE. The CDR3 has 14 residues.

This clone was picked up a small number of times. The J gene is TRBJ2-5, the V gene TRBV13, with 11 bases identical to TRBD1. Trimming cost V 4 bases and J 3 bases; bases outside gene matches: 4. Germline CDR1 is PRHDT and CDR2 is FYEKMQ (reference sequence). The CDR3 contains 15 residues. The CDR3 DNA reads as TGTGCCAGCAGCTCCCCGGGACAGGGGGAAGAGACCCAGTACTTC. Translation: CASSSPGQGEETQYF.

The chain links TRBV6-5 to TRBJ1-1; 8 nucleotides align to TRBD1. V lost 2 bases and J lost 1; bases outside the gene matches: 3. The CDR3 sequence is 15 residues long. In germline, CDR1 is MNHEY, CDR2 SVGAGI. The CDR3 nucleotides read TGTGCCAGCAGTTACACCGACAGGGGGAACACTGAAGCTTTCTTT. Translating it yields CASSYTDRGNTEAFF.

This clone was observed a handful of times. Other DNA sequences in the same sample also yield this CDR3. The rearrangement links TRBV7-9 to TRBJ2-1; tentative D call: TRBD2 (5 bases). Between the trimmed V and J ends, which lost 5 bases and 9 bases, there was a span of 14 bases. This CDR3 spans 13 amino acids. Germline CDR1 reads SEHNR; CDR2 reads FQNEAQ (reference sequence). CDR3 sequence reads: CASSLMDRGEQFF. The CDR3 nucleotides are TGTGCCAGCAGCCTAATGGACCGGGGTGAGCAGTTCTTC.

The chain joins TRBV27 to TRBJ2-1; TRBD2 matches at 13 bases. The ends lost 5 bases at V and 7 bases at J; junction bases unmatched: 5. Per the germline V gene, CDR1 is MNHEY and CDR2 is SMNVEV (reference sequence). The CDR3 contains 15 residues. CDR3: CASSTGTSGANEQFF. DNA for the CDR3: TGTGCCAGCAGTACCGGGACTAGCGGGGCTAATGAGCAGTTCTTC.

The V gene is TRBV7-3, the J gene TRBJ2-3, with 7 bases identical to TRBD2. The CDR3 loop spans 14 amino acids. Germline loops: CDR1 SGHTA, CDR2 FQGTGA. V was pared by 5 bases and J by 4 bases, with 6 bases of the junction left unmatched. CDR3 sequence: CASSLGLESDTQYF. In DNA, the CDR3 is TGTGCCAGCAGCCTTGGACTAGAGTCAGATACGCAGTATTTT.

This clone was observed a few times. For the CDR3, the DNA is TGTGCCAGCTCACCCTATAACACTGAAGCTTTCTTT. Translating it yields CASSPYNTEAFF. The genes are TRBV18 and TRBJ1-1, with no clear D. Deletions cut 3 bases from V and 2 bases from J, with 4 bases between. Germline CDR1 KGHSH, CDR2 LQKENI. CDR3 size: 12 residues.

The DNA of the CDR3 is TGTGCCAGCAGCGCCCAACAGAATTGGAACACCATATATTTT. This gives the protein CASSAQQNWNTIYF. This chain joins TRBV9 and TRBJ1-3, with no clear D. CDR1 and CDR2 from the germline V gene are SGDLS and YYNGEE. V lost 3 bases to trimming and J lost 7 bases, with 14 bases between them. The CDR3 sequence is 14 residues long.

This chain connects TRBV5-6 to TRBJ1-2; 8 nucleotides align to TRBD1. The CDR3 has 15 residues. Per germline, CDR1 SGHDT and CDR2 YYEEEE. V lost 3 bases and J lost 8; bases outside the gene matches: 12. The CDR3 spells CASSWGQAQNGGYTF. The CDR3 nucleotides are TGTGCCAGCAGCTGGGGACAGGCCCAAAACGGGGGCTACACCTTC.

The chain is built from TRBV18 and TRBJ2-7, with 10 nucleotides matching TRBD1. Germline V gene data show CDR1 as KGHSH and CDR2 as LQKENI. Losses at the gene ends were 6 bases for V and 2 bases for J; bases not matched to a gene: 7. The CDR3 runs to 15 residues. The CDR3 sequence: CASSSGTGVPYEQYF. CDR3 bases: TGTGCCAGCTCTTCCGGGACAGGGGTCCCCTACGAGCAGTACTTC.

The CDR3 here is CASSPPGTETGELFF. Here the CDR3 DNA reads TGTGCCAGCAGCCCCCCCGGGACAGAGACCGGGGAGCTGTTTTTT. The chain employs TRBV7-2 and TRBJ2-2; 7 bases are a match to TRBD1. Germline V lookup: CDR1 SGHTA, CDR2 FQGNSA. The V segment lost 5 bases and the J segment 5 bases; nucleotides outside the gene matches: 8. CDR3 length: 15 residues.

The V gene is TRBV18, the J gene TRBJ2-1; 13 nucleotides agree with TRBD2. The CDR3 loop spans 16 amino acids. Germline values: CDR1 KGHSH, CDR2 LQKENI. The trim removed 2 bases at V and 9 bases at J, leaving 7 bases unmatched. CDR3 sequence reads: CASSPITSGRAGEQFF. In nucleotides, the CDR3 is TGTGCCAGCTCACCAATAACTAGCGGGAGGGCCGGTGAGCAGTTCTTC.

The chain recombines TRBV9 with TRBJ2-5, with D unresolved. There are 12 residues in the CDR3. The germline V and J ends were trimmed by 2 bases and 0 bases, with 2 bases remaining between them. Germline-derived CDR1 and CDR2 are SGDLS and YYNGEE. CDR3 sequence reads: CASSVNQETQYF. In DNA, the CDR3 is TGTGCCAGCAGCGTTAACCAAGAGACCCAGTACTTC.

This clone was detected a few times. The chain uses TRBV4-3 and TRBJ1-1, with D possibly TRBD1 on 5 matching bases. The germline V gene encodes CDR1 LGHNA and CDR2 YSLEER. The CDR3 spans 14 residues. V lost 0 bases and J 6 bases, leaving 11 bases between the germline ends. The CDR3 here is CASSQDSPRAEAFF. Written as DNA, the CDR3 is TGCGCCAGCAGCCAAGATTCCCCCAGGGCTGAAGCTTTCTTT.

The chain recombines TRBV5-1 with TRBJ2-7; 14 bases fit TRBD2. The CDR3 extends over 15 amino acids. Germline values: CDR1 SGHRS, CDR2 YFSETQ. Germline trimming cut 2 bases from V and 4 bases from J; bases unmatched to any gene: 2. This CDR3 reads CASSLGTSGSYEQYF. The CDR3 nucleotides are TGCGCCAGCAGCTTAGGGACTAGCGGGAGTTACGAGCAGTACTTC.

The chain joins TRBV2 to TRBJ1-1; possibly TRBD1 for D (6 bases). Deletions cut 7 bases from V and 5 bases from J, with 14 bases between. Germline V gene lookup returns CDR1 SNHLY and CDR2 FYNNEI. There are 13 residues in the CDR3. The CDR3: CASKVGGWTEAFF. The DNA of the CDR3 is TGTGCCAGCAAGGTAGGGGGTTGGACTGAAGCTTTCTTT.

This chain connects TRBV7-6 to TRBJ1-1, with D uncertain. This CDR3 spans 11 amino acids. Trimming shortened V by 5 bases and J by 7 bases, and 8 bases separated the two germline ends. Germline V gene sequence: CDR1 SGHVS, CDR2 FNYEAQ. CDR3 DNA sequence: TGTGCCAGCAGCCAAGCGGGTGAAGCTTTCTTT. Its protein product is CASSQAGEAFF.

The rearrangement uses TRBV7-3 and TRBJ1-1; D gene uncertain. Germline CDR1 is SGHTA and CDR2 is FQGTGA. The CDR3 length is 13 residues. Trimming took off 5 bases at V and 1 base at J, with 8 bases between the two ends. CDR3 protein: CASSATGNTEAFF. The DNA of the CDR3 is TGTGCCAGCAGCGCTACCGGGAACACTGAAGCTTTCTTT.

The chain is built from TRBV11-1 and TRBJ2-2, with a weak D call TRBD1 (6 bases). Trimming took off 5 bases at V and 5 bases at J, with 15 bases between the two ends. CDR1 SGHAT and CDR2 FQDESV come from the germline V gene (reference sequence). The CDR3 sequence is 15 residues long. In DNA, the CDR3 is TGTGCCAGCAGCGACAGGACACGAGGGACCGGGGAGCTGTTTTTT. Its translation: CASSDRTRGTGELFF.

The chain has TRBV7-6 and TRBJ2-7; D perhaps matches TRBD2 (6 bases). The germline CDR1 and CDR2 sequences are SGHVS and FNYEAQ. Trimming removed 1 base at V and 4 bases at J, with 8 bases between. This CDR3 spans 13 amino acids. The CDR3 coding sequence is TGTGCCAGCAGCTTAGGGAGGGGATACGAGCAGTACTTC. It codes for CASSLGRGYEQYF. Together with reference TRBV7-6 and TRBJ2-7, the CDR3 gives the full variable domain: GAGVSQSPRYKVTKRGQDVALRCDPISGHVSLYWYRQALGQGPEFLTYFNYEAQQDKSGLPNDRFSAERPEGSISTLTIQRTEQRDSAMYRCASSLGRGYEQYFGPGTRLTVT.

This clone was picked up a small number of times. V gene TRBV5-6 combines with J gene TRBJ1-1; a possible D gene is TRBD1 (6 bases). Germline V gene lookup returns CDR1 SGHDT and CDR2 YYEEEE. V shed 4 bases and J shed 3 bases, with 16 bases lying between them. There are 15 residues in the CDR3. For the CDR3, the DNA is TGTGCCAGCAGCGCAATAGGGGGGAGGGACACTGAAGCTTTCTTT. This sequence encodes CASSAIGGRDTEAFF.

The chain has TRBV7-6 and TRBJ2-5, with 8 bases that match TRBD2. CDR1 and CDR2 (germline): SGHVS, FNYEAQ. The CDR3 is 15 residues long. V was pared by 5 bases and J by 5 bases, with 10 bases of the junction left unmatched. CDR3 amino acids: CASSPGTGGAETQYF. The CDR3 nucleotides read TGTGCCAGCAGCCCCGGGACGGGGGGGGCGGAGACCCAGTACTTC.

V and J are TRBV5-1 and TRBJ1-4; the D is unclear. The germline gives CDR1 SGHRS, CDR2 YFSETQ. The CDR3 consists of 15 residues. V shed 6 bases and J shed 7 bases, with 19 bases lying between them. The CDR3 is CASNPGVGLSEKLFF. DNA for the CDR3: TGCGCCAGCAACCCCGGAGTGGGTTTAAGTGAAAAACTGTTTTTT.

A single count supports this clone. The chain recombines TRBV15 with TRBJ2-7; 8 bases are a match to TRBD1. The DNA end lines up better with TRBJ2-5; the J call may be wrong. The CDR3 totals 14 residues. Germline loops: CDR1 LNHNV, CDR2 YYDKDF (reference sequence). The DNA of the CDR3 is TGTGCCACCAGGGACAGGGAGCTTGGAGAGACCCAGTACTTC. This encodes CATRDRELGETQYF.